The clone carrying this T cell receptor (beta chain) was detected only a few times. Its antigen is as yet unknown. The sample is drawn from a study of T-cell reconstitution after alpha-beta-depleted transplantation in children. Study conclusions and caveats: Several hundred graft clones that had expanded were reportedly the source of alpha-beta T cells about two months after transplant. Surviving thymic progenitors and recipient T cells were the source of high TCRbeta diversity at day 60 in some patients. The main origin of T-cell counts and diversity one year after transplant was newly produced T cells.

This CDR3 comprises 13 residues. Germline loops: CDR1 DFQATT, CDR2 SNEGSKA (reference sequence). The ends were cut back, 3 bases at V and 0 bases at J, with 8 bases in the middle. As it was prepared, the TCRbeta library received unique molecular identifiers. From the PCR reads, TCRdb called clonotypes with MiXCR, one entry per CDR3 protein. This sample carries hundreds of thousands of distinct CDR3 sequences, 24% of them seen once, and the ten largest clones take about 4.8%. Sequences were derived from PBMCs, mostly from graft donor cells, sampled 360 days after TCRalphabeta/CD19-depleted stem cell transplant. The chain has TRBV20-1 and TRBJ1-1; D ambiguous. The receptor comes from a female patient between 2 and 10 years old who had a stem cell transplant for congenital amegakaryocytic thrombocytopenia, so the T cells may come from the graft donor. CDR3 nucleotide sequence: TGCAGTGCTAGCGGCCAGCTGAACACTGAAGCTTTCTTT. Translating gives CSASGQLNTEAFF.